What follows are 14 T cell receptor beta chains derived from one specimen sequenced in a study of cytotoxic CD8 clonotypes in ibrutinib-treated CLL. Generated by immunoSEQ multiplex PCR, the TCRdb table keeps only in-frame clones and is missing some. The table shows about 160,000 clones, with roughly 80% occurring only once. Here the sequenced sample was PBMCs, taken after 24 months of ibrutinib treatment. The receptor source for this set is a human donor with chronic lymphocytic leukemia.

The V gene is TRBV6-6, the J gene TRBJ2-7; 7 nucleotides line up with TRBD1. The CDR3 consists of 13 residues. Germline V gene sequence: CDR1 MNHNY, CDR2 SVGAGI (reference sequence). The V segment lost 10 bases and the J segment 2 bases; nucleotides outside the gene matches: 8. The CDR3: CATQQGQTYEQYF. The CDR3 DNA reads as TGTGCCACTCAACAGGGACAGACCTACGAGCAGTACTTC.

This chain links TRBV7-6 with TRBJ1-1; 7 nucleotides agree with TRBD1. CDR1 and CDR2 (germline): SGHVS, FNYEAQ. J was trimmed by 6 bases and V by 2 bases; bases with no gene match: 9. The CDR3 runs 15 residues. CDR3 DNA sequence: TGTGCCAGCAGCTTATGGGAGGGGGCAAGGGCTGAAGCTTTCTTT. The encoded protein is CASSLWEGARAEAFF.

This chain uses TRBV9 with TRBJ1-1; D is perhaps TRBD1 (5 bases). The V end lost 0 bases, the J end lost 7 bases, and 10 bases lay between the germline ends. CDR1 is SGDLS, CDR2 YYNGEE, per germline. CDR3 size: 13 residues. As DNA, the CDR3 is TGTGCCAGCAGCGTAGATTGGCAGGGTGAAGCTTTCTTT. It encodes CASSVDWQGEAFF.

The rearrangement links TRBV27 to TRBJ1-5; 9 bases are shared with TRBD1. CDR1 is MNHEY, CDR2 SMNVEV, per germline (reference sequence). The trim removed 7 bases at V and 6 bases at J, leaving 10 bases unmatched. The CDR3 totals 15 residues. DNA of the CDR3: TGTGCCAGCACCCCTAGACAGGGGGGAAGTCAGCCCCAGCATTTT. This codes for CASTPRQGGSQPQHF.

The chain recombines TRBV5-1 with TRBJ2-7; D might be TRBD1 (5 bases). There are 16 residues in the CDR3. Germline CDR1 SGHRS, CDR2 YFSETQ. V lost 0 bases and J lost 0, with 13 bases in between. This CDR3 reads CASSLDRSSSSYEQYF. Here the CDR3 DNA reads TGCGCCAGCAGCTTGGACAGGTCATCTAGCTCCTACGAGCAGTACTTC.

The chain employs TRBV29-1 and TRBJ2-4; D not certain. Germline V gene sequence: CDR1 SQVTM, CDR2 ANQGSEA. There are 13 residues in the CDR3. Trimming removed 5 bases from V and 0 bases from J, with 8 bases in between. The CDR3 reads CSVSELAKNIQYF. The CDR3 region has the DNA TGCAGCGTTAGCGAGCTAGCCAAAAACATTCAGTACTTC.

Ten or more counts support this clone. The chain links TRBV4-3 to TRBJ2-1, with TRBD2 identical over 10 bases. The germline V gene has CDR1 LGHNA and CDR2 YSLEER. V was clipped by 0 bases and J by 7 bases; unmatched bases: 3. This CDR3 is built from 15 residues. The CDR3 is CASSQEAGGPNEQFF. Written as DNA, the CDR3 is TGCGCCAGCAGCCAAGAAGCGGGAGGGCCGAATGAGCAGTTCTTC.

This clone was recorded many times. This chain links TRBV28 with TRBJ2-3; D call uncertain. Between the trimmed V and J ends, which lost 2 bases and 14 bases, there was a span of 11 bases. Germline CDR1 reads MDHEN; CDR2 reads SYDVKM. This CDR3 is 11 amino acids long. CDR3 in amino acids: CASSLGPSGYF. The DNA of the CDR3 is TGTGCCAGCAGTTTAGGCCCATCCGGGTATTTT.

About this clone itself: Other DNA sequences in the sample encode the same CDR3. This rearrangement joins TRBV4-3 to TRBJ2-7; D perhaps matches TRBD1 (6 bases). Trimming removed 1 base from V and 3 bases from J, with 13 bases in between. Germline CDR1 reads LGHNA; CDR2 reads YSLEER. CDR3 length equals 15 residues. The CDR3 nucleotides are TGCGCCAGCAGCCAAGGTCGGCAGGGGATCTACGAGCAGTACTTC. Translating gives CASSQGRQGIYEQYF.

CDR3 sequence: CASSGGGTTEAFF. In DNA, the CDR3 is TGTGCCAGCAGTGGGGGGGGGACCACTGAAGCTTTCTTT. This chain connects TRBV6-4 to TRBJ1-1, with a weak D call TRBD1 (5 bases). Trimming pared 4 bases from V and 4 bases from J, leaving 10 bases between. This CDR3 spans 13 amino acids. CDR1 and CDR2 (germline): MRHNA, SNTAGT.

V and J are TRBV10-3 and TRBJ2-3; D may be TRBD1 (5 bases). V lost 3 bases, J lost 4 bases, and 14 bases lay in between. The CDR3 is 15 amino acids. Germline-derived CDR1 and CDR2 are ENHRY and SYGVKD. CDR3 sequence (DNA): TGTGCCATCAGTGATTCGTCCAGGGCCCCAGATACGCAGTATTTT. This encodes CAISDSSRAPDTQYF.

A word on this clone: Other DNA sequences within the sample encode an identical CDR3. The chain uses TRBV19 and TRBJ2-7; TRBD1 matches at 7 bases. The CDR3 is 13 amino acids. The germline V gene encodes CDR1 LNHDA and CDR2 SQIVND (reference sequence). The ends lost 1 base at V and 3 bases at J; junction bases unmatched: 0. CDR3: CASSIGQGYEQYF. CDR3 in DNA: TGTGCCAGTAGTATAGGACAGGGCTACGAGCAGTACTTC.

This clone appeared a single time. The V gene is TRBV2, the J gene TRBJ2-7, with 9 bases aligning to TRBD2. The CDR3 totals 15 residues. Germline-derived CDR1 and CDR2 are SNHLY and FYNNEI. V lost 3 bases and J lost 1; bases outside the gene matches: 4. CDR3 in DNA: TGTGCCAGCAGTGAGGGCCTAGCGGGGTCCTACGAGCAGTACTTC. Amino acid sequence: CASSEGLAGSYEQYF.

In DNA, the CDR3 is TGCAGTGCCCCAACCCCTTGGGAGCAGTACTTC. This encodes CSAPTPWEQYF. This chain links TRBV20-1 with TRBJ2-7, with unresolved D. Germline V lookup: CDR1 DFQATT, CDR2 SNEGSKA (reference sequence). Deletions cut 6 bases from V and 7 bases from J, with 13 bases between. The CDR3 runs 11 residues.